This T cell receptor beta chain was recovered during a study of glioma-infiltrating T cells. Study as a whole: Before surgery, glioma patients received dexamethasone for at most six days. Broader study findings: Signature shared blood CDR3 motifs were enriched in low-divergence and depleted in high-divergence patients. Only very few CDR3 sequences appeared in both tissue and blood. Tissue-blood divergence was below expectation in non-neoplastic patients, above in gliomas.

Amplification of TCR alpha and beta CDR3 regions from RNA used iRepertoire nested multiplex PCR. In TCRdb, the multiplex PCR reads were re-called with MiXCR into one record per CDR3 protein. The repertoire includes around 390,000 distinct CDR3 sequences, around 45% of them detected once, and around 12% sits in the top ten. Comments on this clonotype: Its antigen remains unknown. A much larger clone sits a single nucleotide away, making a read error possible.

CDR1 is MNHEY, CDR2 SVGEGT, per germline. The CDR3 is 14 residues long. V trimming: 6 bases; J trimming: 7 bases; junction bases outside the gene matches: 8. The TCR was taken from a human donor with low-grade glioma or glioblastoma, undergoing nonglioma brain surgery, or in good health (not recorded which). The chain links TRBV6-2 or TRBV6-3 to TRBJ1-5; TRBD1 matches at 8 bases. Sequenced material: glioma tissue, nonneoplastic brain tissue, or PBMCs (not recorded which). CDR3 nucleotides: TGTGCCAGCAGCCCCAGACAGGGGCTACAGCCCCAGCATTTT. This sequence encodes CASSPRQGLQPQHF.